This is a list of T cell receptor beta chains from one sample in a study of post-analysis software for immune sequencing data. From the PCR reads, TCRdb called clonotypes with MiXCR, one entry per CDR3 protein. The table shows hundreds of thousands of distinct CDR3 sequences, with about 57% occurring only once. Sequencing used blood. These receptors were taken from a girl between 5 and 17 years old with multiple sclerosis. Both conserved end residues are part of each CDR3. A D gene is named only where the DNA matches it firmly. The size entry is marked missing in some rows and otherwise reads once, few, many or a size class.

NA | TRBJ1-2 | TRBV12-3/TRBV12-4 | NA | TGTGCCAGCAGGGAAGGCGGACAGCGGAGTGGCTACACCTTC | CASREGGQRSGYTF
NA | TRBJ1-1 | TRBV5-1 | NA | TGCGCCAGCACCTCCAATGGGAGGGTAGGGAACACTGAAGCTTTCTTT | CASTSNGRVGNTEAFF
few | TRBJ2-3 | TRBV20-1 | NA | TGCAGTGCTAGAGCGGGAGCAGGTGGCACAGATACGCAGTATTTT | CSARAGAGGTDTQYF
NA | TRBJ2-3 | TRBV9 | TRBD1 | TGTGCCAGCAGCGCTGGACAGGCCGACACAGATACGCAGTATTTT | CASSAGQADTDTQYF
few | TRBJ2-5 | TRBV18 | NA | TGTGCCAGCTCCCCGGGGAGCGTGGGACAAGAGACCCAGTACTTC | CASSPGSVGQETQYF
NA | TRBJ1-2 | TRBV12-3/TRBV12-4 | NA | TGTGCCAGCAGTTTGAAGGCGGGTGGGGACTACACCTTC | CASSLKAGGDYTF
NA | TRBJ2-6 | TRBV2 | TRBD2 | TGTGCCAGCACCGGGGGTCTAGCGGGAGAGGAAGGGGCCAACGTCCTGACTTTC | CASTGGLAGEEGANVLTF
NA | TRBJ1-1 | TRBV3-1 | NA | TGTGCCAGCAGCCTGGGACTTACCATGAACACTGAAGCTTTCTTT | CASSLGLTMNTEAFF
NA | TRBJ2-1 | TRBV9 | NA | TGTGCCAGCAGCTCCGCGGGACACCCCTACAATGAGCAGTTCTTC | CASSSAGHPYNEQFF
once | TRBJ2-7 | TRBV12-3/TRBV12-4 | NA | TGTGCCAGCAGCCCCTGGAAGGCGAACTACGAGCAGTACTTC | CASSPWKANYEQYF
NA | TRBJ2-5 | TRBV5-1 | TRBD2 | TGCGCCAGCAGCTTGGCCGGGGGGATGACAGAGACCCAGTACTTC | CASSLAGGMTETQYF
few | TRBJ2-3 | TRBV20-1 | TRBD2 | TGCAGTGCTCTCTCTCCCGGGGGGGATACGCAGTATTTT | CSALSPGGDTQYF
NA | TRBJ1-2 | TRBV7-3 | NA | TGTGCCAGCAGCCAGGGGTCCGCCTATGGTTACACCTTC | CASSQGSAYGYTF
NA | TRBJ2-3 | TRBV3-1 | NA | TGTGCCAGCAGTCGGAGCGAGACCAGGGATACGCAGTATTTT | CASSRSETRDTQYF
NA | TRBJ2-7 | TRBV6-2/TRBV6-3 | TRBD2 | TGTGCCAGCAGTTCATTACTAGCGGGATTGAAATCCTACGAGCAGTACTTC | CASSSLLAGLKSYEQYF
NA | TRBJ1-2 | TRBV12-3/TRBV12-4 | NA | TGTGCCAGCAGTTTCGGGACCCACAGCTATGGCTACACTTTC | CASSFGTHSYGYTF
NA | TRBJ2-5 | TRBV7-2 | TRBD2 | TGTGCCAGCAGCCCTGGACTAGCAAAGACCCAGTACTTC | CASSPGLAKTQYF
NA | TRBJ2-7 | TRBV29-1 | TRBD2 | TGCAGCGCCAAAACCGGGACTAGCAGCTCCTACGAGCAGTACTTC | CSAKTGTSSSYEQYF
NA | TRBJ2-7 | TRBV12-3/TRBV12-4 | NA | TGTGCCAGCAGGAATGACTATCCCTACGAGCAGTACTTC | CASRNDYPYEQYF
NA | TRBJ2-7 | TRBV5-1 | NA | TGCGCCAGCAGCCCCGAGACAGGCCTCTCCTACGAGCAGTACTTC | CASSPETGLSYEQYF
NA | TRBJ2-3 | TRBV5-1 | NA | TGCGCCAGCAGTCCCGGGACTTTCCCGGGGGATACGCAGTATTTT | CASSPGTFPGDTQYF
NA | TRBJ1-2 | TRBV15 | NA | TGTGCCACCAGCAGAGATCTGGGGAACTATGGCTACACCTTC | CATSRDLGNYGYTF
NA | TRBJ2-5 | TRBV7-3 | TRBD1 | TGTGCCAGCAGCCCACAGGGGGGCCGGGAGACCCAGTACTTC | CASSPQGGRETQYF
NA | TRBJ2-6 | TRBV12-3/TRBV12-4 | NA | TGTGCCAGCAGTTTAGGTCGGGTCTCTGGGGCCAACGTCCTGACTTTC | CASSLGRVSGANVLTF
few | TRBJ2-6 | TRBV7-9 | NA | TGTGCCAGCAGCTTAGGGCAGGCTCCCTCTGGGGCCAACGTCCTGACTTTC | CASSLGQAPSGANVLTF
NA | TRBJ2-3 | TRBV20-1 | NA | TGCAGTGCTAGCGGGACTCCTACCCATACGCAGTATTTT | CSASGTPTHTQYF
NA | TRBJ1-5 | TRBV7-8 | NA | TGTGCCAGCAGCTTAGGAGGACTGACCAATCAGCCCCAGCATTTT | CASSLGGLTNQPQHF
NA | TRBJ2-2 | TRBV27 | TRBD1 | TGTGCCAGCAGTAAGACAGGGGGCGCTTCCGGGGAGCTGTTTTTT | CASSKTGGASGELFF
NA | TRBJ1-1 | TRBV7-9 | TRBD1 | TGTGCCAGCAGCGGACGTTCGCGAGGGGGCACAAAGAACACTGAAGCTTTCTTT | CASSGRSRGGTKNTEAFF
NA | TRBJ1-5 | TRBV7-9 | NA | TGTGCCAGCAGCCCCGGCTTGGCGGGCATCAATCAGCCCCAGCATTTT | CASSPGLAGINQPQHF
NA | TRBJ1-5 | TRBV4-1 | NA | TGCGCCAGCAGCCAAACCGGACGGTTAAATCAGCCCCAGCATTTT | CASSQTGRLNQPQHF
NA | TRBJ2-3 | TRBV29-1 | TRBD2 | TGCAGCGTTGTTGGTGGGACTAGCGGGGCCACAGATACGCAGTATTTT | CSVVGGTSGATDTQYF
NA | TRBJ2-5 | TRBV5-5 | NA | TGTGCCAGCAGCGCTCCGGGACGATGGCATCAAGAGACCCAGTACTTC | CASSAPGRWHQETQYF
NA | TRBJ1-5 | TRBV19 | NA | TGTGCCAGTAAGCAGGGTAATCAACCCCAGCATTTT | CASKQGNQPQHF
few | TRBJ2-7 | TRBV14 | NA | TGTGCCAGCAGCCAAAGGGGCGGATCGACCAGCGAGCAGTACTTC | CASSQRGGSTSEQYF
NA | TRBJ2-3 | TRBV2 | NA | TGTGCCACGGCTACCACAGATACGCAGTATTTT | CATATTDTQYF